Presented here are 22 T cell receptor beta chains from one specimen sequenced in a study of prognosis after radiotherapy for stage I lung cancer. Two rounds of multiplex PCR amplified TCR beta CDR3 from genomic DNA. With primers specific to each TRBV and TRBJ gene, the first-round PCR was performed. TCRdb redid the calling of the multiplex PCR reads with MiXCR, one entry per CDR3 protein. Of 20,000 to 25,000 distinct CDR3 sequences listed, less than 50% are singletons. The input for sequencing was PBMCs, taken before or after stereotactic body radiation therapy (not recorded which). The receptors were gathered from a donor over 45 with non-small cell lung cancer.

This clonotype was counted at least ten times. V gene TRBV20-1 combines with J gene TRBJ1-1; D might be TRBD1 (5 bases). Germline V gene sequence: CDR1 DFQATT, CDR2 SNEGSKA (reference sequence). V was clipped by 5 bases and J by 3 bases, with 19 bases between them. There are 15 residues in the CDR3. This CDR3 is CSAGAGSASYTEAFF. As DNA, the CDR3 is TGCAGTGCTGGGGCTGGCAGCGCATCCTACACTGAAGCTTTCTTT.

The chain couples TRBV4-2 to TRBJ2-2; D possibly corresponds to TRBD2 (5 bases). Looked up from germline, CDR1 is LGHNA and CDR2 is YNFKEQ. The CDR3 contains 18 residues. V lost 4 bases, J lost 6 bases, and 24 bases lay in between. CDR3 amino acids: CASSLRPLAGVEPGELFF. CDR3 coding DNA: TGTGCCAGCAGCCTACGACCCCTAGCAGGAGTAGAACCCGGGGAGCTGTTTTTT.

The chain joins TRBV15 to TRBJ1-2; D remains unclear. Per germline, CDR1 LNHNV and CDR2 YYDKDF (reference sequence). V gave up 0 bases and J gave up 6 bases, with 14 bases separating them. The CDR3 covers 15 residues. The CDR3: CATSRDRRGVDGYTF. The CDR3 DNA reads TGTGCCACCAGCAGAGATCGGCGGGGAGTGGATGGCTACACCTTC.

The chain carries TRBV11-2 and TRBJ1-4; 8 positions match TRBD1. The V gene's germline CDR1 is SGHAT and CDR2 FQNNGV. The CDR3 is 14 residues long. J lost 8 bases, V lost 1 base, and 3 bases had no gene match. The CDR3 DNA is TGTGCCAGCAGCTTAGGCGGGACAGGCGAAAAACTGTTTTTT. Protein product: CASSLGGTGEKLFF. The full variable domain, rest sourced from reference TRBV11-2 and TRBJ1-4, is EAGVAQSPRYKIIEKRQSVAFWCNPISGHATLYWYQQILGQGPKLLIQFQNNGVVDDSQLPKDRFSAERLKGVDSTLKIQPAKLEDSAVYLCASSLGGTGEKLFFGSGTQLSVL.

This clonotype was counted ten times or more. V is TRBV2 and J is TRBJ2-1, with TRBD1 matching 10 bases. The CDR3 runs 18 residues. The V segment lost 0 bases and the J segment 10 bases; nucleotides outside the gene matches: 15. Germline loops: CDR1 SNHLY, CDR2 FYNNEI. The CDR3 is CASSEAHGTGAFEREQFF. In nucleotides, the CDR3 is TGTGCCAGCAGTGAAGCCCACGGGACAGGGGCTTTTGAACGGGAGCAGTTCTTC.

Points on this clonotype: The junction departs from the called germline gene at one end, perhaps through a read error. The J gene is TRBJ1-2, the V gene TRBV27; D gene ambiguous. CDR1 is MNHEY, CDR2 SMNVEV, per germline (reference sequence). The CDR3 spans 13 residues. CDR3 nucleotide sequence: TGTGCCAGCATCCCCACAGCTAACTATGTCTACACCTTC. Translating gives CASIPTANYVYTF.

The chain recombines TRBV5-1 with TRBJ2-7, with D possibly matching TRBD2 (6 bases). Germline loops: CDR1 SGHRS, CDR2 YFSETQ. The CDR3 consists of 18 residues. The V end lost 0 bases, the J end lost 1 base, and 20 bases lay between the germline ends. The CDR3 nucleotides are TGCGCCAGCAGCTTGGCCCGGAGGGGAAAGGCGAGATCCTACGAGCAGTACTTC. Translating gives CASSLARRGKARSYEQYF.

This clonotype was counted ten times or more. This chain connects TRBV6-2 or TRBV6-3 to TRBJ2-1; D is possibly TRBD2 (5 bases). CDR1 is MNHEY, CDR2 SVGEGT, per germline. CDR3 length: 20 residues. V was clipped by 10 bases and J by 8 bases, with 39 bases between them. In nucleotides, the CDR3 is TGTGCCACCTCTTCGGGGAAGTTGGTCCGATTGGAAGGCACGTTTGATGAGCAGTTCTTC. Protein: CATSSGKLVRLEGTFDEQFF.

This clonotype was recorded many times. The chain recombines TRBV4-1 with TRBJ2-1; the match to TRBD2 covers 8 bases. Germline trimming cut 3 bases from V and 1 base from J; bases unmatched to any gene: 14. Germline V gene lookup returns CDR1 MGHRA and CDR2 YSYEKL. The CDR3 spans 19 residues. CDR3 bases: TGCGCCAGCAGCCATGGCAGATCCCAAGCGGGAGTGTCCTACAATGAGCAGTTCTTC. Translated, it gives CASSHGRSQAGVSYNEQFF.

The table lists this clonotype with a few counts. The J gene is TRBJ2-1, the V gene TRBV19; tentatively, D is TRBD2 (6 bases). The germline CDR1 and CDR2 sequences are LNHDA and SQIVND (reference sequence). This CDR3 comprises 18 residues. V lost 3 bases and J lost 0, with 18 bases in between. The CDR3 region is CASSIPSSRLGSYNEQFF. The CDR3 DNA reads TGTGCCAGTAGTATTCCGTCGTCTCGACTAGGCTCCTACAATGAGCAGTTCTTC.

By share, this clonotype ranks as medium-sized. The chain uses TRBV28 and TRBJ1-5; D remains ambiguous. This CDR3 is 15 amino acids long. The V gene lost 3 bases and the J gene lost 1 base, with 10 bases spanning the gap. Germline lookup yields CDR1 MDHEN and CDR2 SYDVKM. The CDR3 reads CASSFLGSSNQPQHF. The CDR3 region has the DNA TGTGCCAGCAGTTTTCTGGGGAGCAGCAATCAGCCCCAGCATTTT. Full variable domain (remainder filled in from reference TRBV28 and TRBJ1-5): DVKVTQSSRYLVKRTGEKVFLECVQDMDHENMFWYRQDPGLGLRLIYFSYDVKMKEKGDIPEGYSVSREKKERFSLILESASTNQTSMYLCASSFLGSSNQPQHFGDGTRLSIL.

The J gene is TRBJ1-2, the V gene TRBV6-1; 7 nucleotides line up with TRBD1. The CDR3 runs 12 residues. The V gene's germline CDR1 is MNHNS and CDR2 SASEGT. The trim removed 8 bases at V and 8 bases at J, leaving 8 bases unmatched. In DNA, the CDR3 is TGTGCCAGCCCTAAGGGGGCGCAGGGCTACACCTTC. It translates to CASPKGAQGYTF.

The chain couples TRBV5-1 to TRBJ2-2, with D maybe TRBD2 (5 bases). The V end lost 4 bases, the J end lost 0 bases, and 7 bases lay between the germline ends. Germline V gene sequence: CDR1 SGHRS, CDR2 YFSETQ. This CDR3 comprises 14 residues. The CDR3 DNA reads TGCGCCAGCAGCGGGCGGGCGAACACCGGGGAGCTGTTTTTT. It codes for CASSGRANTGELFF.

CDR3 protein: CASSSSGGESEAFF. CDR3 sequence (DNA): TGTGCCAGCAGCTCCTCGGGGGGAGAGTCTGAAGCTTTCTTT. The chain recombines TRBV7-3 with TRBJ1-1; TRBD1 is a possible D gene (5 bases). The CDR3 totals 14 residues. The V end lost 4 bases, the J end lost 6 bases, and 15 bases lay between the germline ends. Germline CDR1 and CDR2: SGHTA and FQGTGA.

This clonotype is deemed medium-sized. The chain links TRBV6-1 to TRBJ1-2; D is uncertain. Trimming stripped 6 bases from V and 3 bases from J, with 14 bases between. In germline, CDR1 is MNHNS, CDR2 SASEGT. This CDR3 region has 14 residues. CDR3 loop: CASSLRHGDYGYTF. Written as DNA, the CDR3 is TGTGCCAGCAGCCTCCGACATGGAGACTATGGCTACACCTTC.

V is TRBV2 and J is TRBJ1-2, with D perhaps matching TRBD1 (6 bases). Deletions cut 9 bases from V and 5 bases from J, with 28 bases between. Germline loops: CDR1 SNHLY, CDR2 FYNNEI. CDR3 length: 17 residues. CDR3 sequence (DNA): TGTGCCAGTAAAACTGCCTGGACAGAACACTCCTTATATGGCTACACCTTC. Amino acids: CASKTAWTEHSLYGYTF.

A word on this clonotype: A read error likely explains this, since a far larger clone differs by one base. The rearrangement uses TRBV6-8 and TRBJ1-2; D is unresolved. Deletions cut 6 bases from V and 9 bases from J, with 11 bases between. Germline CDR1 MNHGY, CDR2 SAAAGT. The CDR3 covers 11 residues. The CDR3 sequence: CASRREACYTF. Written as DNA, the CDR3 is TGTGCCAGCAGAAGGGAAGCTTGCTACACCTTC.

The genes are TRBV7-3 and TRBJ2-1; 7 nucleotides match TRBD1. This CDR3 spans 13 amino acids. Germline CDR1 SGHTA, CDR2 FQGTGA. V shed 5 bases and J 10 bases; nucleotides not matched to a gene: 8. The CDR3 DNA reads TGTGCCAGCAGCGCGACAGGGTCCCGGGAGCAGTTCTTC. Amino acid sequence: CASSATGSREQFF.

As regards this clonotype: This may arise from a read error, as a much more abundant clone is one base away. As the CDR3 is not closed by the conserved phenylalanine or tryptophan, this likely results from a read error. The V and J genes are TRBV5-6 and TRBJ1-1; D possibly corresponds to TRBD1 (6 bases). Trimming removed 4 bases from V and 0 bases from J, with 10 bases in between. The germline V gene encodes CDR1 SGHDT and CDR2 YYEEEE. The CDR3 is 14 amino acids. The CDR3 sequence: CASSRQAVNTEAFL. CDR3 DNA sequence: TGTGCCAGCAGCAGACAGGCGGTGAACACTGAAGCTTTCCTT.

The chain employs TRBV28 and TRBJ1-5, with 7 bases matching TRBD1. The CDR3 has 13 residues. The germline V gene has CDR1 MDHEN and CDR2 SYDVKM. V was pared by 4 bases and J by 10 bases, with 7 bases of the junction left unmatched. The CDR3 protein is CASSSSGGHPQHF. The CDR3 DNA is TGTGCCAGCAGTTCCTCAGGGGGGCACCCCCAGCATTTT.

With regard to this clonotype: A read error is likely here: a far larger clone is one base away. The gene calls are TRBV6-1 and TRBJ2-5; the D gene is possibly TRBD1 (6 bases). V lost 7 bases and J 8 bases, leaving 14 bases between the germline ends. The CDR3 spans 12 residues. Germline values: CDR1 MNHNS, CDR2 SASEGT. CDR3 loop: CASIYRGGTQYF. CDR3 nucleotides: TGTGCCAGCATTTACAGAGGGGGAACCCAGTACTTC.

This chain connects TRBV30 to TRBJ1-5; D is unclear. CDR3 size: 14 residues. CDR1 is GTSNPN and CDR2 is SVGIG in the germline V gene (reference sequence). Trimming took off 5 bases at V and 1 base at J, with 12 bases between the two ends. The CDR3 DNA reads TGTGCCTGGGTGGCCTCTGGGAGCAATCAGCCCCAGCATTTT. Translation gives CAWVASGSNQPQHF.